This T cell receptor beta chain was obtained from a study of blood T cell repertoires in COVID-19. Study summary: Spain, Italy and the United States supplied samples that represented acute and convalescent COVID-19. PBMCs, B-cell-depleted T cells, or T cells were the source of the cDNA or gDNA that made up the material.

Everyone who took part was about 18 to 90 years old, and they came from about 25 US areas. J lost 12 bases, V lost 5 bases, and 10 bases had no gene match. This CDR3 contains 13 residues. Germline V gene data show CDR1 as KGHSH and CDR2 as LQKENI. Method: immunoSEQ multiplex PCR; TCRdb's copy keeps in-frame clones and lacks some. The table includes approximately 200,000 clones, roughly 87% detected once. J is TRBJ1-2 and V is TRBV18; 9 bases fit TRBD1. The TCR originated in a woman in her thirties or forties with acute COVID-19. Material for sequencing was PBMCs or T cells enriched from blood (not recorded which). The DNA for the CDR3 is TGTGCCAGCTCAGTCGGTAACAGGGGGCTAAACACCTTC. Protein: CASSVGNRGLNTF.